The T cell receptor beta chain described here comes from a study of Ad26.COV2.S vaccination and SARS-CoV-2 variants. Germline V gene sequence: CDR1 SQVTM, CDR2 ANQGSEA. This CDR3 contains 12 residues. Profiled with immunoSEQ multiplex PCR; TCRdb holds only in-frame clones, not every one. The table records some 420,000 clones, roughly 90% of them present only once. The study's findings and limits: Estimates derived from TCR breadth and depth analyses may have underestimated total T cell responses.

Note on this clone: Its antigen is currently unknown.

Indicated treatment: 15 to 20 received Ad26.COV2.S at low or high dose, single or two shots; several received placebo; per-sample allocation not given. Sample collection was performed on day 63 after the first vaccine or placebo injection. The sequenced sample was peripheral blood, obtained in a trial of Ad26.COV2.S vaccine versus placebo. The sequence was collected from a person aged 18-65 years who received the Ad26.COV2.S COVID-19 vaccine or a placebo. The V gene is TRBV29-1, the J gene TRBJ1-2; TRBD1 aligns across 9 bases. CDR3 region: CSARQGGYGYTF. The CDR3 DNA is TGCAGTGCGAGACAGGGGGGCTATGGCTACACCTTC.